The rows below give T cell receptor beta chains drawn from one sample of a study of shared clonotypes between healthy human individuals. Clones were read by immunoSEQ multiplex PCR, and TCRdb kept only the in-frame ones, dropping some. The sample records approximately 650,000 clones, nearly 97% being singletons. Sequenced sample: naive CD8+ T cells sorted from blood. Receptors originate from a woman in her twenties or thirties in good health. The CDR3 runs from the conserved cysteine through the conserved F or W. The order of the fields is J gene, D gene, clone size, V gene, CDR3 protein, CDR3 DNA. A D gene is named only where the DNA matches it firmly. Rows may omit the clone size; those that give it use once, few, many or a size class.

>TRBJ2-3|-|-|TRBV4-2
CASSGLAESTDTQYF
TGTGCCAGCAGCGGATTAGCGGAGAGCACAGATACGCAGTATTTT
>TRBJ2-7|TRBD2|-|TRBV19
CASSGLASYEQYF
TGTGCCAGTTCTGGACTAGCCTCCTACGAGCAGTACTTC
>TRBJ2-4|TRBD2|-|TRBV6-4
CARLAGGVIIIQYF
TGTGCCAGGCTAGCGGGCGGGGTAATTATCATTCAGTACTTC
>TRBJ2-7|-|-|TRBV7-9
CASSGGQDSLTEQYF
TGTGCCAGCAGCGGGGGACAAGACTCACTTACCGAGCAGTACTTC
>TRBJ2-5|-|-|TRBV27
CASSLGTKETQYF
TGTGCCAGCAGTCTGGGGACAAAAGAGACCCAGTACTTC
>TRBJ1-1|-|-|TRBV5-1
CASSLGTEAFF
TGCGCCAGCAGCTTGGGCACTGAAGCTTTCTTT
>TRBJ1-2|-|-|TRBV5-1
CASSLGREHGYTF
TGCGCCAGCAGCCTAGGACGGGAGCATGGCTACACCTTC
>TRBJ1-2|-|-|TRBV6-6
CASSFGSALDNYGYTF
TGTGCCAGCAGTTTCGGGAGCGCTCTCGATAACTATGGCTACACCTTC
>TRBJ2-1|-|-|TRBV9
CASSPLDYLNEQFF
TGTGCCAGCAGCCCCTTGGACTATCTCAATGAGCAGTTCTTC
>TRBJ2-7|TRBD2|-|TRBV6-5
CASSRRTSLIGEQYF
TGTGCCAGCAGCCGAAGGACTAGTCTAATTGGCGAGCAGTACTTC
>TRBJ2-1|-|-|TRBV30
CAWSAWLTGATYNEQFF
TGTGCCTGGAGCGCTTGGTTGACGGGAGCCACCTACAATGAGCAGTTCTTC
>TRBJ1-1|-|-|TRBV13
CASSTRDRTYTEAFF
TGTGCCAGCAGCACCCGGGACCGCACGTACACTGAAGCTTTCTTT
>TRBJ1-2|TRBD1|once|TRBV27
CASSPSTGAIAYGYTF
TGTGCCAGCAGTCCTTCGACAGGGGCTATCGCGTATGGCTACACCTTC
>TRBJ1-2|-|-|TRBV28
CATSLGGGYTF
TGTGCCACCTCTTTGGGGGGTGGCTACACCTTC
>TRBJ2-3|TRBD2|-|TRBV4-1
CASSQGREGADTQYF
TGCGCCAGCAGCCAAGGACGGGAGGGCGCAGATACGCAGTATTTT
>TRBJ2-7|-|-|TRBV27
CASSFSNSGLQYF
TGTGCCAGCAGTTTCTCCAACTCGGGGCTGCAGTACTTC
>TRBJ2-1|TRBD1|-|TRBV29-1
CSVETGSSYNEQFF
TGCAGCGTTGAGACAGGGAGCTCCTACAATGAGCAGTTCTTC
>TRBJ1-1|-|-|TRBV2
CASIRKNTEAFF
TGTGCCAGCATTCGGAAAAACACTGAAGCTTTCTTT
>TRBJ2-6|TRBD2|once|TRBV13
CASSLADFSGTNVLTF
TGTGCCAGCAGCTTAGCGGACTTTAGCGGGACTAACGTCCTGACTTTC
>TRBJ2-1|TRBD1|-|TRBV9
CASRAGTGSNEQFF
TGTGCCAGCAGAGCCGGGACAGGGAGCAATGAGCAGTTCTTC
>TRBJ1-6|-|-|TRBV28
CASATSGGTSPLHF
TGTGCCAGCGCAACATCGGGGGGAACATCACCCCTCCACTTT
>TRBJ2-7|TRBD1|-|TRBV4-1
CASSTGGIYEQYF
TGCGCCAGCAGTACAGGGGGAATCTACGAGCAGTACTTC
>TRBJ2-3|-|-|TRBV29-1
CSVRGTPTPPDTQYF
TGCAGCGTTAGAGGGACGCCAACCCCCCCAGATACGCAGTATTTT
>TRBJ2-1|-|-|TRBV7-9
CASLVRVDEQFF
TGTGCCAGCCTCGTGCGGGTCGATGAGCAGTTCTTC
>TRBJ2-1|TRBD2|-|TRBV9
CASSVGVSGITLYYNEQFF
TGTGCCAGCAGCGTAGGGGTTAGCGGGATAACCCTATACTACAATGAGCAGTTCTTC
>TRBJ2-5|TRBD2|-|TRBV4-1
CASSQGGFTSGRETQYF
TGCGCCAGCAGCCAAGGTGGCTTTACTAGCGGGAGAGAGACCCAGTACTTC
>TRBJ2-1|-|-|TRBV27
CASSLIADRYNEQFF
TGTGCCAGCAGTTTAATAGCGGATAGATACAATGAGCAGTTCTTC